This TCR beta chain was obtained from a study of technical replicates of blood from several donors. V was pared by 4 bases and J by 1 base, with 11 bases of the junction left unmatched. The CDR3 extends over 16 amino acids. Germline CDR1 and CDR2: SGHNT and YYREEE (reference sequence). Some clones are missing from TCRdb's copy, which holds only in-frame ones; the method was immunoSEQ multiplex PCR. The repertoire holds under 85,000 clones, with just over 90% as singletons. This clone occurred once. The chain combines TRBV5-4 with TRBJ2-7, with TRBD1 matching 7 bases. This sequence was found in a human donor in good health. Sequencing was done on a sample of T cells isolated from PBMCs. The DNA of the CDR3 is TGTGCCAGCAGCCCGTCTAATCCGGGACAGTCCTACGAGCAGTACTTC. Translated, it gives CASSPSNPGQSYEQYF.